What follows is one T cell receptor beta chain and its context. Its antigen is undetermined. This entry comes from a study of cytomegalovirus exposure and HLA in healthy donors. Turning to the study itself: There were 350 to 400 genotyped donors. Of these, roughly 86% fell in the genetic ancestry cluster associated with self-reported Caucasian donors. The study, taken as a whole, reports: Being productive about 87% or about 30% of the time was typical of most TCR beta V segments in an earlier analysis. In a later analysis, TCR association rates varied by HLA locus: DRB1 most, HLA-C fewest. One later analysis reportedly identified an Asian-associated ancestry cluster that showed fewer N-insertions than the roughly 700-donor mean.

Looked up from germline, CDR1 is SEHNR and CDR2 is FQNEAQ (reference sequence). The ends were cut back, 3 bases at V and 5 bases at J, with 16 bases in the middle. The CDR3 loop spans 15 amino acids. PCR primers comprised 60 Vbeta and 13 Jbeta primers. Some clones are missing from TCRdb's copy, which holds only in-frame ones; the method was immunoSEQ multiplex PCR. The sample consists of around 130,000 clones, 65% to 80% of them appearing once. V usage is TRBV7-9 and J usage is TRBJ2-5; D perhaps matches TRBD2 (6 bases). Sequencing used PBMCs. The TCR originated in a woman in her 40s in good health and CMV-seronegative. CDR3 bases: TGTGCCAGCAGCTTGCATGTGGGGGGAAGGGAGACCCAGTACTTC. This encodes CASSLHVGGRETQYF.